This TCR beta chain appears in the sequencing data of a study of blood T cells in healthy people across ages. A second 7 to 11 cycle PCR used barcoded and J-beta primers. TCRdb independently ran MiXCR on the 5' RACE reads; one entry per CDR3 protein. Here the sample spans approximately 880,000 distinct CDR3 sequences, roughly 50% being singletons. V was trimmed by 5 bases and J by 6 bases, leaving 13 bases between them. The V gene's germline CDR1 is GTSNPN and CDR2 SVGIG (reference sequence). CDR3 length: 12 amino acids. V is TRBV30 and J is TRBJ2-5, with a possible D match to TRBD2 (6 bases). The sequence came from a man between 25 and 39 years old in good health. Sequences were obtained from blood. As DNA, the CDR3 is TGTGCCTGGGCGTGGAGGGGAAAGACCCAGTACTTC. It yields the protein CAWAWRGKTQYF.